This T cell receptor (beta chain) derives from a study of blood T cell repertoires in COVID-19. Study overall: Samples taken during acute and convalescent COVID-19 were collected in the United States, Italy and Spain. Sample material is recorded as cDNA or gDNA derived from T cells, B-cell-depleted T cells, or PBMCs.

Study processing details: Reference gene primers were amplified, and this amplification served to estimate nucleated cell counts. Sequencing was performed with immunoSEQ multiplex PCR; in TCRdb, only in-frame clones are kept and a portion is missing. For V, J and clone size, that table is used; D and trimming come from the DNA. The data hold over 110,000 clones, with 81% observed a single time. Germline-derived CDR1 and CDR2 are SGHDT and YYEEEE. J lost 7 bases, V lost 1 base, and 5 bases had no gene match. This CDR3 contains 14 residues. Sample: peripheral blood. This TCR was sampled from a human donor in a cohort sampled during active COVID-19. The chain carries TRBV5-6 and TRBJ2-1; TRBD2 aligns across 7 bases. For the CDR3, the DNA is TGTGCCAGCAGCTTGCTCGGACTAGTTAATGAGCAGTTCTTC. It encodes CASSLLGLVNEQFF.